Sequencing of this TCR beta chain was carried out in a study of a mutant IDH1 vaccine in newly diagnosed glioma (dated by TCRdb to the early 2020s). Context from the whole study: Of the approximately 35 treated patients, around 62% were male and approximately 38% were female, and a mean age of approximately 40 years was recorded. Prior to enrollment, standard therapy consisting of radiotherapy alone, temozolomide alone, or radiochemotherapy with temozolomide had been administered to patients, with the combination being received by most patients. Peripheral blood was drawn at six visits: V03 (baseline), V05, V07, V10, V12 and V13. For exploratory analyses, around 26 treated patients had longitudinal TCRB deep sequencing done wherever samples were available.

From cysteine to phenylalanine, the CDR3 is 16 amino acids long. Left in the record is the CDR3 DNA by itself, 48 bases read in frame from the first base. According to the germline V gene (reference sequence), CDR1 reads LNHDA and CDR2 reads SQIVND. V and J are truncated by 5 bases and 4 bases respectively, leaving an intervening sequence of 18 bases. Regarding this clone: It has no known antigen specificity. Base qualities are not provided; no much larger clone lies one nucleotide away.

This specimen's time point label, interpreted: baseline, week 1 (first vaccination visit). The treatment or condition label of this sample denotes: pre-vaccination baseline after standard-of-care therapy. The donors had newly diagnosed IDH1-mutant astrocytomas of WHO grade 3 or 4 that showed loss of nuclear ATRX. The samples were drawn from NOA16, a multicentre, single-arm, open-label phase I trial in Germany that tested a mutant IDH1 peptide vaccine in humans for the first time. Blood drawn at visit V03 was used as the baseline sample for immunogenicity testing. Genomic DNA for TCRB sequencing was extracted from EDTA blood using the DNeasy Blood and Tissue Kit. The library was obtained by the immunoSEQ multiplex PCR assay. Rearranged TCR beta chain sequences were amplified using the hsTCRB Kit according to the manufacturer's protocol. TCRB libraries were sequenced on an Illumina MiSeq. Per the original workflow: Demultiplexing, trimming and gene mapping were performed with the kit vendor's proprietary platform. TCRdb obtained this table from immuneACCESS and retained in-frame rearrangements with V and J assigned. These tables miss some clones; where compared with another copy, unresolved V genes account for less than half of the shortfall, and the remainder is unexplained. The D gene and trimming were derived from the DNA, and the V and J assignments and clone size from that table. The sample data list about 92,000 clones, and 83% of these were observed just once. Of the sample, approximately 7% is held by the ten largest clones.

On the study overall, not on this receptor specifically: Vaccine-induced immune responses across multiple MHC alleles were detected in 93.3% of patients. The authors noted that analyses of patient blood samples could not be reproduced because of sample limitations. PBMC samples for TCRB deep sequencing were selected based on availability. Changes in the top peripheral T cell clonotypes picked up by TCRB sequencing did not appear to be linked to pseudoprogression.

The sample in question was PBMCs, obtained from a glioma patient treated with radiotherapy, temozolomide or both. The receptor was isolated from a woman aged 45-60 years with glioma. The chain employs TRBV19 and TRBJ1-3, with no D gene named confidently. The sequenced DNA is TGTGCCAGTAGTGCCCGGACGGACCTCTCCGGAAACACCATATATTTT. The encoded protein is CASSARTDLSGNTIYF.